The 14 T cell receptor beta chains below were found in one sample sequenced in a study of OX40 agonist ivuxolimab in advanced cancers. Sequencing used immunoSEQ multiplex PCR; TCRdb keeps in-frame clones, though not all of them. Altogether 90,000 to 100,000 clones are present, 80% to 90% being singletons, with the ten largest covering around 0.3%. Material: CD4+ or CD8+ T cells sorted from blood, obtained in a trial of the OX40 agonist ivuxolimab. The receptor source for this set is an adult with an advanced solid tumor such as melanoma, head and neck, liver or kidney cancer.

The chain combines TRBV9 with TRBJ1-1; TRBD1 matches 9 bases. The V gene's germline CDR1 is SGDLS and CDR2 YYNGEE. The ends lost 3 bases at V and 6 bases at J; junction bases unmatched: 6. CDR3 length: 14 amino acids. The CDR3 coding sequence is TGTGCCAGCAGCGCGTTGACAGGGGGAGCTGAAGCTTTCTTT. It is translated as CASSALTGGAEAFF. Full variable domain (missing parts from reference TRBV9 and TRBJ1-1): DSGVTQTPKHLITATGQRVTLRCSPRSGDLSVYWYQQSLDQGLQFLIQYYNGEERAKGNILERFSAQQFPDLHSELNLSSLELGDSALYFCASSALTGGAEAFFGQGTRLTVV.

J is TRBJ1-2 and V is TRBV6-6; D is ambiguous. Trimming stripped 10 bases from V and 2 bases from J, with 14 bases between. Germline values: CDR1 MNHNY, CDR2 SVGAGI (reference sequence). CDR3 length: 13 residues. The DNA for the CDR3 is TGTGCCACAAGGGAGGGTCAAAACTATGGCTACACCTTC. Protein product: CATREGQNYGYTF.

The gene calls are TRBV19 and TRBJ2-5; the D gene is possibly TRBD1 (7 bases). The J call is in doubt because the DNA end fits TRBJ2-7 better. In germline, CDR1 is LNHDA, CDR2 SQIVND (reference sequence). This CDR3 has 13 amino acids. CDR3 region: CATRRQGGYEQYF. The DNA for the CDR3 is TGTGCCACCCGACGGCAGGGGGGCTACGAGCAGTACTTC.

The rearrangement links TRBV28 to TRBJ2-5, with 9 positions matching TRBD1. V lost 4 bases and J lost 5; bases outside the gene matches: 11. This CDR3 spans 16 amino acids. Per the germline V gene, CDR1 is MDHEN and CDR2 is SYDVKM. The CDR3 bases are TGTGCCAGCAGTTCCCCCGGGACAGGGTTATTGGAGACCCAGTACTTC. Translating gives CASSSPGTGLLETQYF. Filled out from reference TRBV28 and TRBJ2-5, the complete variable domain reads DVKVTQSSRYLVKRTGEKVFLECVQDMDHENMFWYRQDPGLGLRLIYFSYDVKMKEKGDIPEGYSVSREKKERFSLILESASTNQTSMYLCASSSPGTGLLETQYFGPGTRLLVL.

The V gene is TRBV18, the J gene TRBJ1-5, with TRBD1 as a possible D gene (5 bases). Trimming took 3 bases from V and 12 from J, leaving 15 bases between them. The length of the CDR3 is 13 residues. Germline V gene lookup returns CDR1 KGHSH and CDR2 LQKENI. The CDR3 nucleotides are TGTGCCAGCTCACCGGATAACAGGCCCATCCAGCATTTT. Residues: CASSPDNRPIQHF.

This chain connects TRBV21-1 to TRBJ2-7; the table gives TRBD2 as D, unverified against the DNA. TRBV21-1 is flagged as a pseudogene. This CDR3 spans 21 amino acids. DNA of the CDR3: TGTGCCAGCAGCATGGACAAACGGACTAGCGGGGGCCACTTACCCCCCTACGAGCAGTACTTC. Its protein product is CASSMDKRTSGGHLPPYEQYF.

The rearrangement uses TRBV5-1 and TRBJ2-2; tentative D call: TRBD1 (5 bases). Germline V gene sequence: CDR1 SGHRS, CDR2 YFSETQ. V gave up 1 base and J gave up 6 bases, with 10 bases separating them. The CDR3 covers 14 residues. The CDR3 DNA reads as TGCGCCAGCAGCTTGTCCGAAGGGGCCGGGGAGCTGTTTTTT. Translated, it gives CASSLSEGAGELFF.

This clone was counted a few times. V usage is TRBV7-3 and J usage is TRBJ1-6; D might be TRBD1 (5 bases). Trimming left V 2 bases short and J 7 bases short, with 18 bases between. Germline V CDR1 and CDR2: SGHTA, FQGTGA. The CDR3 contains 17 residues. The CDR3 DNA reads TGTGCCAGCAGCTTATATGCCGGGACCCAGGCGAATTCACCCCTCCACTTT. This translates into CASSLYAGTQANSPLHF.

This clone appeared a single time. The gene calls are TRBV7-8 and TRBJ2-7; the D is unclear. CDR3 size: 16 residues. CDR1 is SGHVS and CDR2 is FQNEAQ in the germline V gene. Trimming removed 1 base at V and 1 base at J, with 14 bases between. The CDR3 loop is CASSLVISFSSYEQYF. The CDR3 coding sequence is TGTGCCAGCAGCTTAGTAATCAGCTTCTCGTCCTACGAGCAGTACTTC.

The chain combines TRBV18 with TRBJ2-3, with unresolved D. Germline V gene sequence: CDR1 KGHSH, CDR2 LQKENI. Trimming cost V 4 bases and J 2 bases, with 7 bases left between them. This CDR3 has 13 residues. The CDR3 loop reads CASSLGSTDTQYF. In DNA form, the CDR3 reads TGTGCCAGCTCACTAGGATCCACAGATACGCAGTATTTT.

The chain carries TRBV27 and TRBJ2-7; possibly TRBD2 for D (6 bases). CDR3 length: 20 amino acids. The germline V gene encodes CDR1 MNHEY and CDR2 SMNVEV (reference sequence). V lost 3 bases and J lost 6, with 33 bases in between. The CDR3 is CASSLYFGTDAWGLTSEQYF. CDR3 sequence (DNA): TGTGCCAGCAGTTTGTATTTCGGTACAGACGCTTGGGGTTTGACTAGCGAGCAGTACTTC.

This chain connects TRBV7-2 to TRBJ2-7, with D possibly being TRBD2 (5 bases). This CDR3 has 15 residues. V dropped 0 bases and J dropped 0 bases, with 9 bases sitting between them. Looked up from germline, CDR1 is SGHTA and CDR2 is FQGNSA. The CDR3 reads CASSLARTASYEQYF. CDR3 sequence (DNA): TGTGCCAGCAGCTTAGCACGGACTGCCTCCTACGAGCAGTACTTC.

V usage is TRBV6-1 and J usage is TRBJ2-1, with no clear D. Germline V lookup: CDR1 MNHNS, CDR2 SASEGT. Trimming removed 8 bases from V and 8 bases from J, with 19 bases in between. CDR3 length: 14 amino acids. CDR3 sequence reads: CASLGGGLSHEQFF. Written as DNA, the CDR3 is TGTGCCAGCTTGGGTGGTGGCCTTAGCCATGAGCAGTTCTTC.

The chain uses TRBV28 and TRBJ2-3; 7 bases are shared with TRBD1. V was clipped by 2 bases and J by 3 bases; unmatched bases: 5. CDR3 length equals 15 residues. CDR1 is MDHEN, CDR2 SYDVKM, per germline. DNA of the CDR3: TGTGCCAGCAGTTTAGCGACAGGGTCGACAGATACGCAGTATTTT. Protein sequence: CASSLATGSTDTQYF.